The clone carrying this TCR beta chain was observed a few times. The junction had 8 bases not matched to a gene; V was cut back by 5 bases and J by 9 bases. The length of the CDR3 is 14 residues. CDR1 and CDR2 (germline): DFQATT, SNEGSKA (reference sequence). Disease lasting under 3 months, a NOSPECS grade of at least 4, and a Clinical Activity Score of at least 3 were features of the ophthalmopathy patients. The sample belongs to a study of T cells in Graves' hyperthyroidism and ophthalmopathy. Amplification of TCR beta CDR3 regions was performed using RNA transcripts as template. First-round RT-PCR with HTBI primers amplified the TCR CDR3 region. MiXCR was run by TCRdb on the multiplex PCR reads, yielding one entry per CDR3 protein. The table shows 300,000 to 450,000 distinct CDR3 sequences, with approximately 17% occurring only once.

The chain recombines TRBV20-1 with TRBJ1-6; 9 bases align to TRBD1. The sequence was obtained from a man in his late teens or twenties with Graves' ophthalmopathy. The sample was blood. The CDR3 sequence: CSADSQGAGSPLHF. CDR3 DNA: TGCAGTGCTGACTCACAGGGGGCCGGTTCACCCCTCCACTTT.